These 3 T cell receptor beta chains came from one sample sequenced in a study of T cell clonotyping in hematopoietic cell transplantation. Measured with immunoSEQ multiplex PCR; TCRdb has only the in-frame clones, and not every one. The sample has approximately 75,000 clones; 94% are singletons. Sequencing used peripheral blood mononuclear cells. Source of these receptors: a man aged 50 to 59 in good health. Some clones in this sample may be carry-over from other donors' samples.

The rearrangement joins TRBV10-3 to TRBJ2-3; possible D gene TRBD1, 5 bases. Trimming removed 7 bases from V and 4 bases from J, with 12 bases in between. Germline V gene sequence: CDR1 ENHRY, CDR2 SYGVKD. The CDR3 loop spans 13 amino acids. The CDR3 DNA sequence: TGTGCCATCACCGTTCAGGGTTCAGATACGCAGTATTTT. Translated, it gives CAITVQGSDTQYF.

This CDR3 reads CASSWETGIAEQYF. CDR3 nucleotide sequence: TGCGCCAGCAGCTGGGAAACAGGGATCGCCGAGCAGTACTTC. The rearrangement uses TRBV5-1 and TRBJ2-7; D possibly corresponds to TRBD1 (6 bases). This CDR3 has 14 amino acids. V lost 3 bases, J lost 6 bases, and 16 bases lay in between. The germline gives CDR1 SGHRS, CDR2 YFSETQ.

For the CDR3, the DNA is TGTGCCAGCAGCTTCGACGGACTCCTCGACGGAGAGACCCAGTACTTC. This codes for CASSFDGLLDGETQYF. The chain employs TRBV7-8 and TRBJ2-5, with D possibly TRBD2 on 5 matching bases. This CDR3 contains 16 residues. Germline CDR1 is SGHVS and CDR2 is FQNEAQ. Trimming took 3 bases from V and 4 from J, leaving 18 bases between them.